Listed here is a single T cell receptor beta chain. Its antigen specificity is not known. Base qualities are not at hand, and no much larger clone is one base apart. These data come from a study of blood T cell repertoires in COVID-19 (dated by TCRdb to about 2020). With respect to the entire study: Samples from collaborators originated in the United States, Italy and Spain and spanned both the acute and convalescent phases of COVID-19. The dataset comprised deeply sampled blood TCRbeta repertoires from subjects exposed to, actively infected with, or recovered from COVID-19. Where HLA class I and class II types were available, the types were taken from metadata supplied by the sample provider, not from assay-based typing. Samples came from the ongoing ImmuneRACE study (first 160 participants) plus 1,254 subjects from 6 global collaborators. The sample metadata nearly always contained a de-identified subject ID, COVID-19 status, age in years and sex. The material from the prospective study consisted of cDNA or gDNA derived from T cells, B-cell-depleted T cells, or PBMCs. The repertoires were released in a freely available public database intended as a resource for research on the immune response to SARS-CoV-2. Study-wide findings and limitations: How much clinical and demographic metadata was included differed by source and by participant, and the metadata was provided uncurated.

Taken from cysteine to phenylalanine, the CDR3 has 13 residues. Only the CDR3 DNA is retained, 39 bases long and in frame from the first base. Taken from the germline V gene (reference sequence), the CDR1 and CDR2 loops are GTSNPN and SVGIG. Clipping removes 2 bases from V and 12 bases from J, with 7 as the unmatched junction base count. Each collaborating institution followed its own protocols to collect whole blood in K2EDTA tubes. For TCRbeta analysis, collaborator samples were shipped as frozen whole blood, as isolated PBMCs, or as DNA extracted from either sample type. TCRbeta CDR3 regions were amplified from genomic DNA by means of the immunoSEQ Assay, a bias-controlled multiplex PCR. For the original study's pipeline: The number of nucleated cells in each sample was estimated from the amplification of reference gene primers within the assay. To quantify the absolute abundance of each unique TCRbeta CDR3 rearrangement, sequence reads were collapsed and filtered. For each sample, productive Simpson clonality was calculated as the square root of Simpson's diversity index over productive rearrangements. Entries here come from immuneACCESS through TCRdb and include only in-frame sequences with V and J called. Some clones fail to appear in such tables; in the studies checked, an unresolved V gene covers under half of the shortfall, and the cause of the remainder is unknown. V and J calls and clone size follow that table, whereas D and trimming were derived from the DNA. The sample contains 100,000 to 130,000 clones, 89% of them found a single time. 4.5% to 6% of the sample rests with the top ten.

This TCR came from a man aged 40-49 years with active or convalescent COVID-19. This receptor chain uses TRBV30 and TRBJ2-1, with 10 central nucleotides matching TRBD2. Sequencing input: peripheral blood. CDR3 protein: CAWSPGLAERQFF. The DNA sequence follows: TGTGCCTGGAGTCCCGGACTAGCGGAACGGCAGTTCTTC.